The next 20 T cell receptor beta chains were all read from a single sample in a study of shared clonotypes between healthy human individuals (dated by TCRdb to between 2020 and 2021). Libraries came from the immunoSEQ multiplex PCR assay. TCRdb took over this immuneACCESS table, retaining in-frame rearrangements with V and J assigned. Such tables are incomplete; in checked studies, under half of the missing clones stem from an unresolved V gene, and the remainder is unexplained. In all, the sample holds some 2,100,000 clones, and roughly 95% of those were seen once. Roughly 0.13% of the sample is in the top ten clones. The sequenced sample was naive CD4+ T cells sorted from blood. The cell subset or site label, as the study defines it: CD45RA+ positively selected. These receptors all come from a man aged 18 to 30 in good health.

Note on this clone: Additional DNA sequences in this sample encode the identical CDR3. In DNA, the CDR3 is TGTGCCAGCAGCTTGGAGGGCTATGGCTACACCTTC. Protein sequence: CASSLEGYGYTF. The rearrangement uses TRBV5-6 and TRBJ1-2; the D is unclear. From germline, CDR1 is SGHDT and CDR2 YYEEEE. This CDR3 contains 12 residues. Between the trimmed V and J ends, which lost 0 bases and 4 bases, there was a span of 4 bases. The full variable domain, completed using reference TRBV5-6 and TRBJ1-2, is DAGVTQSPTHLIKTRGQQVTLRCSPKSGHDTVSWYQQALGQGPQFIFQYYEEEERQRGNFPDRFSGHQFPNYSSELNVNALLLGDSALYLCASSLEGYGYTFGSGTRLTVV.

The chain employs TRBV7-2 and TRBJ2-7; D remains ambiguous. The germline CDR1 and CDR2 sequences are SGHTA and FQGNSA. The CDR3 is made up of 15 amino acids. The V and J ends lost 4 bases and 0 bases respectively, with 13 bases between them. CDR3 protein: CASSSNTLISYEQYF. CDR3 bases: TGTGCCAGCAGCTCCAACACCCTTATCTCCTACGAGCAGTACTTC.

This chain connects TRBV9 to TRBJ2-3; D gene unclear. V was cut by 0 bases and J by 0 bases, with 5 bases left in between. This CDR3 contains 14 residues. Germline-derived CDR1 and CDR2 are SGDLS and YYNGEE. CDR3 region: CASSVGASTDTQYF. The CDR3 DNA reads TGTGCCAGCAGCGTAGGGGCTAGCACAGATACGCAGTATTTT.

The V and J genes are TRBV5-6 and TRBJ1-5; TRBD1 might be the D (6 bases). Germline V CDR1 and CDR2: SGHDT, YYEEEE. The V end lost 5 bases, the J end lost 3 bases, and 15 bases lay between the germline ends. The CDR3 has 15 amino acids. CDR3 bases: TGTGCCAGCAGTTATGGACAGCTTATCAATCAGCCCCAGCATTTT. It is translated as CASSYGQLINQPQHF.

The rearrangement uses TRBV10-2 and TRBJ2-3; 16 positions agree with TRBD2. CDR1 is WSHSY and CDR2 is SAAADI in the germline V gene. V dropped 6 bases and J dropped 5; count of bases not matched to a gene: 8. CDR3 size: 17 residues. This chain's CDR3 is CASSAGLAGGPGDTQYF. CDR3 DNA sequence: TGCGCCAGCAGCGCGGGACTAGCGGGGGGGCCGGGAGATACGCAGTATTTT.

The gene calls are TRBV12-2 and TRBJ2-7; TRBD2 is the table's D call and was not checked against the DNA. TRBV12-2 is assigned pseudogene status. This CDR3 region has 16 residues. DNA for the CDR3: TGTGCAAGTCGCTGGACCCTAGCGGGAGGAGCCTACGAGCAGTACTTC. It specifies CASRWTLAGGAYEQYF.

CDR3 nucleotide sequence: TGTGCCATCAGTGACGACAGGGGGTACAATGAGCAGTTCTTC. Amino acids: CAISDDRGYNEQFF. The V call is TRBV10-3, the J call TRBJ2-1, with TRBD1 identical over 9 bases. Germline V CDR1 and CDR2: ENHRY, SYGVKD. The trim removed 3 bases at V and 4 bases at J, leaving 1 base unmatched. The CDR3 spans 14 residues.

The chain's CDR3 is CASSFNGQIRSPLHF. CDR3 nucleotides: TGTGCCAGCAGTTTCAACGGACAGATCCGTTCACCCCTCCACTTT. The chain has TRBV27 and TRBJ1-6; maybe TRBD1 (6 bases). Germline V CDR1 and CDR2: MNHEY, SMNVEV (reference sequence). CDR3 length equals 15 residues. Between the trimmed V and J ends, which lost 3 bases and 9 bases, there was a span of 15 bases.

DNA of the CDR3: TGTGCCAGCTCACCACCGTTAGCGGGCAATAGCGGGATGTACGAGCAGTACTTC. This codes for CASSPPLAGNSGMYEQYF. V and J are TRBV18 and TRBJ2-7; the match to TRBD2 covers 8 bases. Germline V gene data show CDR1 as KGHSH and CDR2 as LQKENI. This CDR3 comprises 18 residues. V lost 0 bases, J lost 4 bases, and 14 bases stayed unmatched.

V usage is TRBV30 and J usage is TRBJ2-1; 12 bases align to TRBD2. Unmatched junction bases numbered 10, after V lost 8 bases and J lost 8 bases. The CDR3 is 14 amino acids. The germline CDR1 and CDR2 sequences are GTSNPN and SVGIG (reference sequence). The CDR3 is CARTRTSGNDEQFF. The CDR3 bases are TGTGCCCGCACCCGGACTAGCGGGAACGATGAGCAGTTCTTC.

V is TRBV11-2 and J is TRBJ2-5, with no clear D. CDR1 and CDR2 (germline): SGHAT, FQNNGV. The CDR3 covers 12 residues. V dropped 3 bases and J dropped 5 bases, with 7 bases sitting between them. The CDR3 nucleotides read TGTGCCAGCAGCTTCCTGGGGGAGACCCAGTACTTC. This translates into CASSFLGETQYF.

J is TRBJ1-4 and V is TRBV11-2; D is unclear. Trimming shortened V by 5 bases and J by 5 bases, and 15 bases separated the two germline ends. CDR3 length: 15 residues. The germline gives CDR1 SGHAT, CDR2 FQNNGV. This chain's CDR3 is CASSPTPRPNEKLFF. In DNA form, the CDR3 reads TGTGCCAGCAGCCCGACCCCAAGACCGAATGAAAAACTGTTTTTT.

In DNA, the CDR3 is TGTGCCAGCAGCAACGTGCCCGGACAGGAATCCTATGGCTACACCTTC. This encodes CASSNVPGQESYGYTF. The J gene is TRBJ1-2, the V gene TRBV7-9; TRBD1 aligns across 7 bases. CDR1 and CDR2 from the germline V gene are SEHNR and FQNEAQ (reference sequence). With V trimmed by 5 bases and J by 4 bases, 13 bases remained unmatched. The CDR3 has 16 residues.

The V and J genes are TRBV6-1 and TRBJ1-2; possibly TRBD1 for D (6 bases). The CDR3 totals 13 residues. Germline V gene data show CDR1 as MNHNS and CDR2 as SASEGT. Trimming pared 5 bases from V and 7 bases from J, leaving 14 bases between. Written as DNA, the CDR3 is TGTGCCAGCAGTAGAACGGGACAAGTTGGCTACACCTTC. This encodes CASSRTGQVGYTF.

The chain joins TRBV7-9 to TRBJ2-2; 7 nucleotides line up with TRBD1. The V and J ends lost 11 bases and 7 bases, in that order; junction bases with no gene match: 13. CDR3 size: 14 residues. CDR1 and CDR2 (germline): SEHNR, FQNEAQ (reference sequence). The CDR3 region has the DNA TGTGCCGGCTGGGCGACAGGGCTCGGCGGGGAGCTGTTTTTT. Encoded protein: CAGWATGLGGELFF.

Turning to this clone: Other DNA sequences in the sample encode the same CDR3. This sequence joins TRBV11-2 and TRBJ2-3; no clear D gene. The germline V gene encodes CDR1 SGHAT and CDR2 FQNNGV. The CDR3 is 12 amino acids. V lost 1 base, J lost 3 bases, and 2 bases lay in between. The CDR3 region has the DNA TGTGCCAGCAGCTTAGGTACAGATACGCAGTATTTT. It specifies CASSLGTDTQYF. The whole variable domain, filled in from reference TRBV11-2 and TRBJ2-3, reads EAGVAQSPRYKIIEKRQSVAFWCNPISGHATLYWYQQILGQGPKLLIQFQNNGVVDDSQLPKDRFSAERLKGVDSTLKIQPAKLEDSAVYLCASSLGTDTQYFGPGTRLTVL.

This clone appeared once. The chain uses TRBV7-9 and TRBJ2-7; no definite D call. The germline V and J ends were trimmed by 3 bases and 1 base, with 7 bases remaining between them. CDR3 length: 13 residues. Looked up from germline, CDR1 is SEHNR and CDR2 is FQNEAQ (reference sequence). CDR3 in DNA: TGTGCCAGCAGCTTCATGGATTCCTACGAGCAGTACTTC. Protein sequence: CASSFMDSYEQYF.

The rearrangement uses TRBV30 and TRBJ2-2, with TRBD1 as a possible D gene (5 bases). Germline values: CDR1 GTSNPN, CDR2 SVGIG (reference sequence). The CDR3 loop spans 14 amino acids. Trimming took 3 bases from V and 4 from J, leaving 12 bases between them. CDR3 sequence: CAWRELGPTGELFF. CDR3 coding DNA: TGTGCCTGGAGGGAATTGGGGCCCACCGGGGAGCTGTTTTTT.

This chain links TRBV5-1 with TRBJ2-3; 8 nucleotides align to TRBD1. There are 17 residues in the CDR3. V lost 5 bases and J lost 4; bases outside the gene matches: 15. CDR1 and CDR2 (germline): SGHRS, YFSETQ. In DNA, the CDR3 is TGCGCCAGCAGTGTCCGAACGACAGGGGTTAGCCCAGATACGCAGTATTTT. Protein: CASSVRTTGVSPDTQYF.

This chain joins TRBV30 and TRBJ2-2, with 7 positions matching TRBD1. V trimming: 5 bases; J trimming: 4 bases; junction bases outside the gene matches: 7. CDR1 is GTSNPN, CDR2 SVGIG, per germline (reference sequence). The CDR3 is made up of 14 amino acids. The CDR3 sequence: CAWPGAGGTGELFF. In DNA, the CDR3 is TGTGCCTGGCCCGGGGCAGGGGGCACCGGGGAGCTGTTTTTT.